This T cell receptor beta chain was sequenced for a study of blood T cell repertoires in COVID-19. In the study overall: Samples of COVID-19 (acute and convalescent) were obtained from the United States, Italy and Spain.

The study drew participants aged about 18 to 89 years from around 24 US areas. Recovery among Cohort 3 donors was established by two negative PCRs, clearance, or symptom resolution. Germline-derived CDR1 and CDR2 are MDHEN and SYDVKM. The CDR3 extends over 15 amino acids. Trimming cost V 4 bases and J 4 bases; bases outside gene matches: 5. As originally analysed: For nucleated cells, counts were estimated from reference gene primer amplification. Here immunoSEQ multiplex PCR was the method, and the copy in TCRdb shows in-frame clones only, minus some. V and J calls and clone size are given by that table; D and trimming were obtained from the DNA. The table shows about 460,000 clones, with about nine tenths occurring only once.

V is TRBV28 and J is TRBJ1-5; 9 nucleotides match TRBD1. This sequence originates from a woman aged 60-70 years who had recovered from COVID-19. Input material: PBMCs or T cells enriched from blood (not recorded which). The CDR3 DNA reads as TGTGCCAGCAGTTCGGGACAGGGTAGAAATCAGCCCCAGCATTTT. This codes for CASSSGQGRNQPQHF.